The 31 T cell receptor beta chains below were found in one sample sequenced in a study of glioma-infiltrating T cells. The iRepertoire nested amplicon-rescue multiplex PCR amplified TCR alpha and beta CDR3s from RNA. TCRdb independently ran MiXCR on the multiplex PCR reads; one entry per CDR3 protein. The sample gives roughly 130,000 distinct CDR3 sequences, around 25% of which show up once; 25% to 30% is in the top ten. The sample taken for sequencing was glioma tissue, nonneoplastic brain tissue, or PBMCs (not recorded which). The receptors stem from a human donor with low-grade glioma or glioblastoma, undergoing nonglioma brain surgery, or in good health (not recorded which).

The V and J genes are TRBV7-3 and TRBJ2-3, with 8 bases that match TRBD2. Unmatched junction bases numbered 13, after V lost 5 bases and J lost 0 bases. Germline CDR1 and CDR2: SGHTA and FQGTGA. The CDR3 covers 18 residues. In DNA, the CDR3 is TGTGCCAGCAGCACGGGAGGGACTGGCCGGACTAGCACAGATACGCAGTATTTT. This codes for CASSTGGTGRTSTDTQYF.

The chain employs TRBV18 and TRBJ2-1, with 7 bases lining up with TRBD1. The germline V gene encodes CDR1 KGHSH and CDR2 LQKENI. There are 16 residues in the CDR3. The V gene end was trimmed by 5 bases and the J gene end by 6 bases; junction bases not matched to a gene: 13. CDR3 in amino acids: CASSATGQKILNEQFF. CDR3 coding DNA: TGTGCCAGCTCAGCGACGGGACAGAAGATCCTCAATGAGCAGTTCTTC.

The chain is built from TRBV20-1 and TRBJ1-2; unclear D gene. This CDR3 is built from 15 residues. Trimming stripped 2 bases from V and 5 bases from J, with 18 bases between. Germline V lookup: CDR1 DFQATT, CDR2 SNEGSKA (reference sequence). The CDR3 protein is CSARIRQTGGYGYTF. In DNA, the CDR3 is TGCAGTGCTAGAATTCGGCAGACGGGTGGGTATGGCTACACCTTC.

This clonotype was counted only a few times. The V and J genes are TRBV10-3 and TRBJ1-1; TRBD1 aligns across 9 bases. Germline lookup yields CDR1 ENHRY and CDR2 SYGVKD. The J segment lost 3 bases and the V segment lost 11 bases, leaving 4 bases of the junction unmatched. CDR3 size: 12 residues. CDR3 sequence reads: CAVRDRDTEAFF. The CDR3, as DNA: TGTGCCGTCCGGGACAGGGACACTGAAGCTTTCTTT.

This clonotype was counted many times. The chain has TRBV20-1 and TRBJ1-6; the match to TRBD1 covers 8 bases. V was clipped by 6 bases and J by 10 bases; unmatched bases: 11. This CDR3 has 14 residues. The germline CDR1 and CDR2 sequences are DFQATT and SNEGSKA (reference sequence). The CDR3 reads CSANRDRSQSPLHF. CDR3 coding DNA: TGCAGTGCAAACCGGGACAGGTCACAGTCACCCCTCCACTTT.

This chain links TRBV4-1 with TRBJ2-3; 12 bases align to TRBD1. This CDR3 contains 16 residues. Germline V lookup: CDR1 MGHRA, CDR2 YSYEKL. V trimming: 4 bases; J trimming: 5 bases; junction bases outside the gene matches: 7. CDR3 in DNA: TGCGCCAGCAGCCCCAGGGACAGGGGGCTTATAGATACGCAGTATTTT. Protein: CASSPRDRGLIDTQYF.

The rearrangement links TRBV20-1 to TRBJ1-1; no definite D call. Germline assignment: CDR1 DFQATT and CDR2 SNEGSKA (reference sequence). This CDR3 contains 11 residues. V lost 6 bases and J lost 1, with 6 bases in between. The CDR3 here is CSAPANTEAFF. The CDR3 DNA follows: TGCAGTGCGCCAGCGAACACTGAAGCTTTCTTT.

This clonotype turned up a few times. The chain carries TRBV28 and TRBJ1-1; unclear D gene. This CDR3 comprises 11 residues. Germline CDR1 and CDR2: MDHEN and SYDVKM. V shed 4 bases and J shed 11 bases, with 11 bases lying between them. DNA for the CDR3: TGTGCCAGCAGTTCCTCTTTAGGGGCTTTCTTT. Amino acid sequence: CASSSSLGAFF. The full variable domain, rest sourced from reference TRBV28 and TRBJ1-1, is DVKVTQSSRYLVKRTGEKVFLECVQDMDHENMFWYRQDPGLGLRLIYFSYDVKMKEKGDIPEGYSVSREKKERFSLILESASTNQTSMYLCASSSSLGAFFGQGTRLTVV.

There are a few counts of this clonotype. J is TRBJ2-7 and V is TRBV6-1; no clear D. The CDR3 is 13 residues long. Germline V gene data show CDR1 as MNHNS and CDR2 as SASEGT. Between the trimmed V and J ends, which lost 8 bases and 0 bases, there was a span of 11 bases. The CDR3 loop is CASWGQDSYEQYV. CDR3 in DNA: TGTGCCAGCTGGGGTCAGGACTCCTACGAGCAGTACGTC.

This clonotype came up many times. The chain couples TRBV7-2 to TRBJ1-5, with D possibly being TRBD1 (5 bases). The CDR3 extends over 16 amino acids. Trimming took 1 base from V and 2 from J, leaving 12 bases between them. Germline V gene data show CDR1 as SGHTA and CDR2 as FQGNSA. The CDR3 is CASSLVVGDGNQPQHF. The CDR3 coding sequence is TGTGCCAGCAGCTTAGTGGTAGGGGACGGCAATCAGCCCCAGCATTTT.

V and J are TRBV19 and TRBJ2-3; possible D gene TRBD2, 5 bases. The CDR3 sequence is 13 residues long. The germline gives CDR1 LNHDA, CDR2 SQIVND (reference sequence). Trimming removed 5 bases at V and 3 bases at J, with 9 bases between. In DNA form, the CDR3 reads TGTGCCAGTAGTCCCGGGAATACAGATACGCAGTATTTT. It codes for CASSPGNTDTQYF.

The CDR3 nucleotides read TGTGCCAGCAGCCAAAAAGATTACTACAATGAGCAGTTCTTC. Translation: CASSQKDYYNEQFF. The chain links TRBV14 to TRBJ2-1, with D uncertain. The CDR3 covers 14 residues. Germline assignment: CDR1 SGHDN and CDR2 FVKESK. The ends were cut back, 2 bases at V and 3 bases at J, with 8 bases in the middle. The whole variable domain, remainder taken from reference TRBV14 and TRBJ2-1, is EAGVTQFPSHSVIEKGQTVTLRCDPISGHDNLYWYRRVMGKEIKFLLHFVKESKQDESGMPNNRFLAERTGGTYSTLKVQPAELEDSGVYFCASSQKDYYNEQFFGPGTRLTVL.

This chain links TRBV4-2 with TRBJ1-2, with D hard to call. The ends were cut back, 0 bases at V and 4 bases at J, with 15 bases in the middle. This CDR3 spans 16 amino acids. CDR1 is LGHNA and CDR2 is YNFKEQ in the germline V gene. For the CDR3, the DNA is TGTGCCAGCAGCCAAGATACCTCTTCGAAGGTCTATGGCTACACCTTC. Protein sequence: CASSQDTSSKVYGYTF.

With respect to this clonotype: With a much larger clone just one base away, this may be a read error. V is TRBV6-1 and J is TRBJ2-3; weak D call: TRBD2 (5 bases). With 6 bases removed from V and 2 bases from J, the gap between germline ends came to 18 bases. Germline values: CDR1 MNHNS, CDR2 SASEGT. This CDR3 comprises 16 residues. CDR3 DNA: TGTGCCAGCAGCTGGCAACGGGGTAAGACCACAGATACGCAGTATTTT. This encodes CASSWQRGKTTDTQYF.

This clonotype occurred a few times. The rearrangement links TRBV6-6 to TRBJ1-5; D not resolved. Trimming removed 2 bases from V and 4 bases from J, with 6 bases in between. Germline V lookup: CDR1 MNHNY, CDR2 SVGAGI (reference sequence). This CDR3 has 13 residues. CDR3 protein: CASSYEGNQPQHF. The DNA of the CDR3 is TGTGCCAGCAGTTACGAAGGAAATCAGCCCCAGCATTTT.

This clonotype has at least ten counts. The rearrangement joins TRBV24-1 to TRBJ2-2; no clear D. V lost 2 bases and J lost 7, with 10 bases in between. CDR3 length equals 14 residues. Germline loops: CDR1 KGHDR, CDR2 SFDVKD. The CDR3, as DNA: TGTGCCACCAGTGATTCCCTCAGCCGCGGGGAGCTGTTTTTT. Translation gives CATSDSLSRGELFF.

This chain links TRBV29-1 with TRBJ1-1; TRBD1 agrees at 7 bases. This CDR3 has 13 amino acids. The V segment lost 7 bases and the J segment 2 bases; nucleotides outside the gene matches: 7. Germline assignment: CDR1 SQVTM and CDR2 ANQGSEA. CDR3 residues: CSARDRVNTEAFF. Written as DNA, the CDR3 is TGCAGCGCCCGGGACAGAGTTAACACTGAAGCTTTCTTT.

The chain is built from TRBV28 and TRBJ2-7, with D tentatively TRBD2 (5 bases). Germline V gene data show CDR1 as MDHEN and CDR2 as SYDVKM. V was pared by 6 bases and J by 7 bases, with 19 bases between. The CDR3 runs to 14 residues. Written as DNA, the CDR3 is TGTGCCAGCAGCGAGAAGTTTCCACTAGGGGAGCAGTACGTC. Amino acid sequence: CASSEKFPLGEQYV.

On this clonotype: Since a much larger clone is just one base distant, this may be a read error. The chain carries TRBV7-2 and TRBJ1-4, with D perhaps TRBD1 (6 bases). The CDR3 contains 15 residues. CDR1 and CDR2 from the germline V gene are SGHTA and FQGNSA. The CDR3 here is CASSSNRATNEELFF. In DNA form, the CDR3 reads TGTGCCAGCAGCTCCAACAGGGCAACTAATGAAGAACTGTTTTTT.

This clonotype came up many times. The chain has TRBV27 and TRBJ1-2; the D gene is possibly TRBD1 (6 bases). This CDR3 spans 11 amino acids. The V and J ends lost 5 bases and 8 bases respectively, with 9 bases between them. The germline V gene encodes CDR1 MNHEY and CDR2 SMNVEV (reference sequence). The CDR3, as DNA: TGTGCCAGCAGTGAGGGGGGGGGCTACACCTTC. It encodes CASSEGGGYTF.

This chain connects TRBV28 to TRBJ2-4, with a tentative D call TRBD1 (6 bases). Germline CDR1 reads MDHEN; CDR2 reads SYDVKM. Trimming shortened V by 2 bases and J by 6 bases, and 17 bases separated the two germline ends. This CDR3 comprises 16 residues. CDR3 sequence: CASSLSGQGIRNIQYF. The CDR3 nucleotides read TGTGCCAGCAGTTTAAGTGGGCAGGGGATCCGAAACATTCAGTACTTC.

The sample holds many counts of this clonotype. The genes are TRBV7-2 and TRBJ2-1; D is ambiguous. The V end lost 3 bases, the J end lost 3 bases, and 9 bases lay between the germline ends. The CDR3 runs to 14 residues. From germline, CDR1 is SGHTA and CDR2 FQGNSA. This CDR3 reads CASSFRVLYNEQFF. The CDR3 coding sequence is TGTGCCAGCAGCTTCCGAGTTCTCTACAATGAGCAGTTCTTC. The whole variable domain, filled in from reference TRBV7-2 and TRBJ2-1, reads GAGVSQSPSNKVTEKGKDVELRCDPISGHTALYWYRQSLGQGLEFLIYFQGNSAPDKSGLPSDRFSAERTGGSVSTLTIQRTQQEDSAVYLCASSFRVLYNEQFFGPGTRLTVL.

The chain couples TRBV18 to TRBJ2-3; no firm D call. The CDR3 length is 16 residues. V was shortened by 4 bases and J by 1 base, with 15 bases between the two germline ends. Germline-derived CDR1 and CDR2 are KGHSH and LQKENI. CDR3 protein: CASSQRAIPGTDTQYF. The CDR3 coding sequence is TGTGCCAGCTCACAAAGAGCCATCCCGGGCACAGATACGCAGTATTTT.

This clonotype was found many times. V gene TRBV6-2 or TRBV6-3 combines with J gene TRBJ2-3; D unclear. The germline gives CDR1 MNHEY, CDR2 SVGEGT. V was pared by 2 bases and J by 5 bases, with 11 bases between. This CDR3 spans 14 amino acids. In nucleotides, the CDR3 is TGTGCCAGCAGTTACCCCTCCCAAAGAGATACGCAGTATTTT. It yields the protein CASSYPSQRDTQYF.

The chain carries TRBV3-1 and TRBJ1-6; no clear D. The CDR3 loop spans 13 amino acids. V was cut by 1 base and J by 13 bases, with 11 bases left in between. Germline CDR1 and CDR2: LGHDT and YNNKEL (reference sequence). The CDR3: CASSQAAEDPLHF. In DNA, the CDR3 is TGTGCCAGCAGCCAAGCGGCAGAGGACCCCCTCCACTTT.

This clonotype occurred a few times. The chain carries TRBV10-1 and TRBJ1-1; D gene uncertain. CDR3 size: 13 residues. Looked up from germline, CDR1 is WNHNN and CDR2 is SYGVQD (reference sequence). The V end was cut by 0 bases, the J end by 1 base, with 3 bases between. In DNA, the CDR3 is TGCGCCAGCAGTGAGTCGAGGAACACTGAAGCTTTCTTT. Its translation: CASSESRNTEAFF.

This clonotype rates as medium-sized. The chain is built from TRBV27 and TRBJ1-2; D not certain. The CDR3 totals 11 residues. CDR1 MNHEY and CDR2 SMNVEV come from the germline V gene (reference sequence). V dropped 6 bases and J dropped 3 bases, with 5 bases sitting between them. The CDR3 here is CASRADYGYTF. The CDR3 DNA follows: TGTGCCAGCAGGGCAGACTATGGCTACACCTTC.

This clonotype was picked up many times. V is TRBV20-1 and J is TRBJ2-7; D is unclear. This CDR3 region has 12 residues. Trimming stripped 3 bases from V and 1 base from J, with 7 bases between. Looked up from germline, CDR1 is DFQATT and CDR2 is SNEGSKA (reference sequence). CDR3 sequence: CSASSGSYEQYV. DNA for the CDR3: TGCAGTGCTAGTTCCGGATCCTACGAGCAGTACGTC.

This clonotype was counted at least ten times. This chain joins TRBV7-2 and TRBJ2-1, with a possible D match to TRBD1 (6 bases). Trimming took 1 base from V and 9 from J, leaving 10 bases between them. CDR1 and CDR2 (germline): SGHTA, FQGNSA. The CDR3 has 13 residues. CDR3 amino acids: CASSLGGRTEQFF. The CDR3 bases are TGTGCCAGCAGCTTAGGGGGGCGGACTGAGCAGTTCTTC.

This clonotype was seen only a few times. V usage is TRBV6-1 and J usage is TRBJ2-7, with D perhaps matching TRBD1 (6 bases). Germline CDR1 reads MNHNS; CDR2 reads SASEGT. The CDR3 is made up of 14 amino acids. V was shortened by 7 bases and J by 0 bases, with 13 bases between the two germline ends. The CDR3 nucleotides are TGTGCCAGCACCCCCAGGGGTAACTCCTACGAGCAGTACGTC. Translated, it gives CASTPRGNSYEQYV.

Ten or more counts support this clonotype. The chain couples TRBV6-1 to TRBJ2-3; D not resolved. Germline V gives CDR1 MNHNS, CDR2 SASEGT. The V gene lost 5 bases and the J gene lost 2 bases, with 14 bases spanning the gap. The CDR3 extends over 15 amino acids. The CDR3 nucleotides read TGTGCCAGCAGTTTTCCGGGCCTCCCCACAGATACGCAGTATTTT. Its translation: CASSFPGLPTDTQYF.